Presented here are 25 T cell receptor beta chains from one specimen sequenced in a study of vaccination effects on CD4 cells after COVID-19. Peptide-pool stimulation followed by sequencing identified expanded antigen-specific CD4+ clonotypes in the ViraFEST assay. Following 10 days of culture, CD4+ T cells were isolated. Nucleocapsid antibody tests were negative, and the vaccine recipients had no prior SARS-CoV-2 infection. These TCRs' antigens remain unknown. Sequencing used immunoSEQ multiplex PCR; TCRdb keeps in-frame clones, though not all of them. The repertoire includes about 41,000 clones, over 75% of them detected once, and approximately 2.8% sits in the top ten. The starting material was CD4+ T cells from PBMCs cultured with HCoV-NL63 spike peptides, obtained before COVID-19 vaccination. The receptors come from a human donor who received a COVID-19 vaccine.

Written as DNA, the CDR3 is TGTGCCAGCTCACCGGCGGCAGGGCTCTCCTACGAGCAGTACGTC. This encodes CASSPAAGLSYEQYV. The chain joins TRBV18 to TRBJ2-7; perhaps TRBD1 as D (5 bases). In germline, CDR1 is KGHSH, CDR2 LQKENI. The V and J ends lost 3 bases and 0 bases respectively, with 12 bases between them. The CDR3 extends over 15 amino acids.

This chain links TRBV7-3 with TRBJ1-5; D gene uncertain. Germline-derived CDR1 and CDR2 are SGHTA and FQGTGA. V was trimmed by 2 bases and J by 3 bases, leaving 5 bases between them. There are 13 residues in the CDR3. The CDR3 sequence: CASSLDSNQPQHF. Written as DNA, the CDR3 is TGTGCCAGCAGCTTAGATTCCAATCAGCCCCAGCATTTT.

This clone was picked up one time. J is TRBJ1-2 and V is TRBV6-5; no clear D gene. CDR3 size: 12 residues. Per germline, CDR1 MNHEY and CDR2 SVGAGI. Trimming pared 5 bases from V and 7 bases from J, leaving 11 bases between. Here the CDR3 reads CASSNRPSGYTF. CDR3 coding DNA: TGTGCCAGCAGTAACCGTCCATCTGGCTACACCTTC.

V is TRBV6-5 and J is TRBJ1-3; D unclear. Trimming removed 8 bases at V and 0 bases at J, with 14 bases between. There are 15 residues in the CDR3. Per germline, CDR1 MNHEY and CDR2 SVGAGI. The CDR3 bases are TGTGCCAGCGAAAGGACCTTTTCCTCTGGAAACACCATATATTTT. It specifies CASERTFSSGNTIYF.

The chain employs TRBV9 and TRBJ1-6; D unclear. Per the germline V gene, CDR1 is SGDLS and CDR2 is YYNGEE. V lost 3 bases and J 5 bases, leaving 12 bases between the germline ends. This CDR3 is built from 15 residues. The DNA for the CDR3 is TGTGCCAGCAGCGCCTTTGGACTAAATAATTCACCCCTCCACTTT. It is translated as CASSAFGLNNSPLHF.

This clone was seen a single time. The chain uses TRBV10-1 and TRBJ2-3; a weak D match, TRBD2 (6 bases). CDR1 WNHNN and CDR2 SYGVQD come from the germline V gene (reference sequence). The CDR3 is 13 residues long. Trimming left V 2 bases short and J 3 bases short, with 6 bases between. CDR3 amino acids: CASSEAGTDTQYF. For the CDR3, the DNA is TGCGCCAGCAGTGAGGCGGGGACAGATACGCAGTATTTT.

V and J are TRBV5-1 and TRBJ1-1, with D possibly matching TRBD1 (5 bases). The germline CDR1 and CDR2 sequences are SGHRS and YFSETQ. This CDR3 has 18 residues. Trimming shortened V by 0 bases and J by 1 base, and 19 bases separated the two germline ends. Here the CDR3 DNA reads TGCGCCAGCAGCTTGGTCGTCTTCCAGGGTAGGGCGAACACTGAAGCTTTCTTT. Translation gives CASSLVVFQGRANTEAFF.

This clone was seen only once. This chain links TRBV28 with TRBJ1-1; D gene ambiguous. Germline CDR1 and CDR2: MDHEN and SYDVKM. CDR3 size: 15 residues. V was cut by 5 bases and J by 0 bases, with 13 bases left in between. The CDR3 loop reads CASSRDPQMNTEAFF. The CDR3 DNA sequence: TGTGCCAGCAGTCGCGACCCTCAAATGAACACTGAAGCTTTCTTT.

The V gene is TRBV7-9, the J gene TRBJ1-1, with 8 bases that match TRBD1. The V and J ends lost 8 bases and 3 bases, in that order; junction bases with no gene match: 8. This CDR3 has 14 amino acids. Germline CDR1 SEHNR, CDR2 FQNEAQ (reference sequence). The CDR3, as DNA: TGTGCCAGCGGCGACAGGGGCCCGCACACTGAAGCTTTCTTT. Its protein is CASGDRGPHTEAFF.

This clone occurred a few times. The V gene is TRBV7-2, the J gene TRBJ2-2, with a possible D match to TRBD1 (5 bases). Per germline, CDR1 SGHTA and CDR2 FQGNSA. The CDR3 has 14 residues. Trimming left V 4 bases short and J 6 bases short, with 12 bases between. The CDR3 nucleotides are TGTGCCAGCAGCTCTCTTGTAGGGGCCGGGGAGCTGTTTTTT. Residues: CASSSLVGAGELFF.

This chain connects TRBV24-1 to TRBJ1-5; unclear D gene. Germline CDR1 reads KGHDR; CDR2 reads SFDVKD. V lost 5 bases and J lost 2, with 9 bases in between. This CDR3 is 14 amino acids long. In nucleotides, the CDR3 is TGTGCCACCAGTGGGGGTCTGGGCAATCAGCCCCAGCATTTT. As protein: CATSGGLGNQPQHF.

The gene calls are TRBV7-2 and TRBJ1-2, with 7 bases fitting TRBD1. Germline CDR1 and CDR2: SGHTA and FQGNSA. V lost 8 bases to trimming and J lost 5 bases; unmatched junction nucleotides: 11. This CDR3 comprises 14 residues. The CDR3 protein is CASVKSGTEYGYTF. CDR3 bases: TGTGCCAGCGTCAAATCCGGGACAGAGTATGGCTACACCTTC.

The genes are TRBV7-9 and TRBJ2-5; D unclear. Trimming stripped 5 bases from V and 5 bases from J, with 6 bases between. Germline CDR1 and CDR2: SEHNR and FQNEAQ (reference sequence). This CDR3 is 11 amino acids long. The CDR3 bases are TGTGCCAGCAGCCCAACGGAGACCCAGTACTTC. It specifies CASSPTETQYF.

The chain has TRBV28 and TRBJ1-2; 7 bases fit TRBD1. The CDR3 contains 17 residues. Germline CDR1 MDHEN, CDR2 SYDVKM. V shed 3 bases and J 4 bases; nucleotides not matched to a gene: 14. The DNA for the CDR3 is TGTGCCAGCAGTTTTGGGCATAGGGGGCGCGGAGTCTATGGCTACACCTTC. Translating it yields CASSFGHRGRGVYGYTF.

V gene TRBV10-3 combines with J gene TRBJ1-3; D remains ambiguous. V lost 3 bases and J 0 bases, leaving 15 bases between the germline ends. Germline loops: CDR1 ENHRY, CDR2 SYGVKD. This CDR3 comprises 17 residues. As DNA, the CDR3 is TGTGCCATCAGTGAAGAATCCTTAATGAGCTCTGGAAACACCATATATTTT. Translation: CAISEESLMSSGNTIYF.

CDR3 sequence reads: CASSILTGQGYGYTF. The CDR3 DNA is TGCGCCAGCAGCATACTAACCGGGCAGGGTTATGGCTACACCTTC. The chain couples TRBV5-1 to TRBJ1-2, with a tentative D call TRBD1 (5 bases). This CDR3 contains 15 residues. The V and J ends lost 4 bases and 5 bases respectively, with 18 bases between them. CDR1 is SGHRS, CDR2 YFSETQ, per germline.

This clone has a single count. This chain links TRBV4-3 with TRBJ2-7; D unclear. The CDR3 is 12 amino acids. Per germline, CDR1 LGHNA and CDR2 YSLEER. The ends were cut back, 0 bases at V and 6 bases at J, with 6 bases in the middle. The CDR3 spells CASSQDESEQYV. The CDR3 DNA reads TGCGCCAGCAGCCAAGATGAGAGCGAGCAGTACGTC.

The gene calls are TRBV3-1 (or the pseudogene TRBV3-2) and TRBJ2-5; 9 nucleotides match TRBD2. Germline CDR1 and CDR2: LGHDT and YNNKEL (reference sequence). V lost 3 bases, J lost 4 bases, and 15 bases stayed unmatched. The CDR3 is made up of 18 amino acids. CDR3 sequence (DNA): TGTGCCAGCAGCCAGGCCGACCGAGCGGGGGGAAGGGGAGAGACCCAGTACTTC. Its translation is CASSQADRAGGRGETQYF.

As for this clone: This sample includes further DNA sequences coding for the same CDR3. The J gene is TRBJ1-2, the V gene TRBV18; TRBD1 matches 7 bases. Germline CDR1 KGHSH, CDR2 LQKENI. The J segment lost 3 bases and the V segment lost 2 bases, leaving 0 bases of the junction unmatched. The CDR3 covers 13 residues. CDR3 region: CASSPGTDYGYTF. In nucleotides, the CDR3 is TGTGCCAGCTCACCAGGGACAGACTATGGCTACACCTTC.

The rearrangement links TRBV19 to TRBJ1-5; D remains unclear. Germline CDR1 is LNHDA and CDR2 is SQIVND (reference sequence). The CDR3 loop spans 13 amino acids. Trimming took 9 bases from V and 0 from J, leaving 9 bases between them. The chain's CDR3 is CASNKYSNQPQHF. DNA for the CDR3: TGTGCCAGCAACAAGTATAGCAATCAGCCCCAGCATTTT.

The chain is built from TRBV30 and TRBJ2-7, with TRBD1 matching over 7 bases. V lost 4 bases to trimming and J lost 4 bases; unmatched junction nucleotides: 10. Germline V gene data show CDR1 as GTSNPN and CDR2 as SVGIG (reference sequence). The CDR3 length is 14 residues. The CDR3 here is CAWKIEGGAYEQYV. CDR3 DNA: TGTGCCTGGAAGATTGAAGGGGGCGCATACGAGCAGTACGTC.

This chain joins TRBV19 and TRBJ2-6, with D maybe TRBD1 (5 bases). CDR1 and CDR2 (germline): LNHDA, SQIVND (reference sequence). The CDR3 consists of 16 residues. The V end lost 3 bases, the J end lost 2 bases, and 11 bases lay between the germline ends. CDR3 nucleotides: TGTGCCAGTAGTATTTCCTTCAGGGCTGGGGCCAACGTCCTGACTTTC. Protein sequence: CASSISFRAGANVLTF.

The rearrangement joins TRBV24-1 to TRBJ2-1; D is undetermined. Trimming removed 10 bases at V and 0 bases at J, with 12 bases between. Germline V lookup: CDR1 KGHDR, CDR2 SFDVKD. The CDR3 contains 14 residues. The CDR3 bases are TGTGCCACTCAAGGTCCAGGCTCCTACAATGAGCAGTTCTTC. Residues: CATQGPGSYNEQFF.

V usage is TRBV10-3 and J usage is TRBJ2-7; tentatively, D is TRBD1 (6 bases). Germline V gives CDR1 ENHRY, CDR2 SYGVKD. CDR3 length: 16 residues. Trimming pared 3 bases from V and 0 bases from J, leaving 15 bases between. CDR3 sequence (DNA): TGTGCCATCAGTGAAGGGGGATACAGAGACTCCTACGAGCAGTACGTC. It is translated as CAISEGGYRDSYEQYV.

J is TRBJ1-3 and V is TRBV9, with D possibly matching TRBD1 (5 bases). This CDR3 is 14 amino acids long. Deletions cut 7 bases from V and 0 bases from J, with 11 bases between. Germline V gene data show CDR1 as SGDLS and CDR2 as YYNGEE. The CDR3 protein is CASGGRNSGNTIYF. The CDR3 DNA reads TGTGCCAGCGGGGGACGGAACTCTGGAAACACCATATATTTT.